The entry below describes one TCR beta chain. Its antigen is unidentified. Use of 60 Vbeta and 13 Jbeta primers characterized the PCR. The method was immunoSEQ multiplex PCR; TCRdb's version includes in-frame clones alone and lacks a portion of them. Altogether some 140,000 clones are present, just under 80% being singletons, with the ten largest covering around 1%. V lost 1 base to trimming and J lost 5 bases; unmatched junction nucleotides: 10. The CDR3 length is 18 residues. CDR1 is SGHAT, CDR2 FQNNGV, per germline. This record comes from a study of cytomegalovirus exposure and HLA in healthy donors. Regarding the study as a whole: In a later analysis, fewer than 20,000 TCR beta sequences were associated with HLA alleles at 0.05 false discovery rate. Beyond CMV serostatus, there was no information to go on about immune exposure. Reportedly, HLA-A and HLA-B alleles of most subjects were accurately predicted from TCR beta.

The sequenced material came from PBMCs. The V call is TRBV11-2, the J call TRBJ2-2, with TRBD1 matching over 10 bases. The source of this sequence is a male donor in good health and CMV-seronegative. The CDR3 region is CASSLGSGQGRSTGELFF. The CDR3 DNA is TGTGCCAGCAGCTTAGGCTCGGGACAGGGGAGGAGTACCGGGGAGCTGTTTTTT.